Following are 27 T cell receptor beta chains from one sample sequenced in a study of T cell responses to AZD1222 COVID-19 vaccine. The repertoire was sequenced with immunoSEQ multiplex PCR; TCRdb's copy has only in-frame clones and lacks some. This table has around 140,000 clones, around 91% appearing once. The sequencing here drew on peripheral blood, taken on day 0 of AZD1222 vaccination. The receptors here all came from an adult in good health.

The chain has TRBV7-9 and TRBJ1-5, with D possibly being TRBD1 (5 bases). The CDR3 consists of 15 residues. V shed 0 bases and J shed 3 bases, with 9 bases lying between them. Germline CDR1 reads SEHNR; CDR2 reads FQNEAQ (reference sequence). CDR3 region: CASSLAGADNQPQHF. The CDR3 DNA is TGTGCCAGCAGCTTAGCCGGGGCCGACAATCAGCCCCAGCATTTT.

V is TRBV5-1 and J is TRBJ2-3; maybe TRBD1 (7 bases). The CDR3 has 18 amino acids. The V end lost 4 bases, the J end lost 6 bases, and 27 bases lay between the germline ends. Per germline, CDR1 SGHRS and CDR2 YFSETQ. Here the CDR3 DNA reads TGCGCCAGCAGCCAACCGATACAGGGGACTGGAGCGTCGGATACGCAGTATTTT. As protein: CASSQPIQGTGASDTQYF.

The rearrangement joins TRBV13 to TRBJ2-1; no firm D call. Trimming removed 5 bases from V and 6 bases from J, with 17 bases in between. The CDR3 loop spans 15 amino acids. Germline lookup yields CDR1 PRHDT and CDR2 FYEKMQ (reference sequence). The CDR3 spells CASSPRGPMVNEQFF. CDR3 DNA: TGTGCCAGCAGCCCTCGCGGCCCCATGGTCAATGAGCAGTTCTTC.

This clone showed up just once. The CDR3, as DNA: TGTGCCATCAGTGAAGCCGGGACAGTTAACACAGATACGCAGTATTTT. Its protein product is CAISEAGTVNTDTQYF. The chain recombines TRBV10-3 with TRBJ2-3; 7 bases fit TRBD1. V shed 3 bases, J shed 2 bases, and the junction held 8 bases outside the gene matches. Per the germline V gene, CDR1 is ENHRY and CDR2 is SYGVKD. The CDR3 sequence is 16 residues long.

The chain couples TRBV5-1 to TRBJ2-1; 8 bases agree with TRBD1. The germline V gene encodes CDR1 SGHRS and CDR2 YFSETQ. With 3 bases clipped from V and 3 bases from J, the junction kept 8 bases outside the gene matches. This CDR3 contains 16 residues. The CDR3 protein is CASSWAAGTGYNEQFF. Here the CDR3 DNA reads TGCGCCAGCAGCTGGGCCGCCGGGACAGGCTACAATGAGCAGTTCTTC.

The chain combines TRBV3-1 (or the pseudogene TRBV3-2) with TRBJ2-3, with 11 bases that match TRBD2. CDR3 length equals 17 residues. J lost 4 bases, V lost 3 bases, and 9 bases had no gene match. Germline V gives CDR1 LGHDT, CDR2 YNNKEL (reference sequence). CDR3 sequence: CASSHTSGSWGPDTQYF. CDR3 coding DNA: TGTGCCAGCAGCCATACTAGCGGGAGTTGGGGCCCAGATACGCAGTATTTT.

The J gene is TRBJ1-6, the V gene TRBV5-5, with 12 bases fitting TRBD1. Germline lookup yields CDR1 SGHKS and CDR2 YYEKEE (reference sequence). The CDR3 loop spans 15 amino acids. The V gene end was trimmed by 0 bases and the J gene end by 12 bases; junction bases not matched to a gene: 4. CDR3 sequence (DNA): TGTGCCAGCAGCTTGGTGGGACAGGGGGCGCAACCCCTCCACTTT. Amino acid sequence: CASSLVGQGAQPLHF. The entire variable domain, with the rest obtained from reference TRBV5-5 and TRBJ1-6, is as follows: DAGVTQSPTHLIKTRGQQVTLRCSPISGHKSVSWYQQVLGQGPQFIFQYYEKEERGRGNFPDRFSARQFPNYSSELNVNALLLGDSALYLCASSLVGQGAQPLHFGNGTRLTVT.

This chain uses TRBV27 with TRBJ1-2, with D possibly TRBD1 on 6 matching bases. Germline CDR1 and CDR2: MNHEY and SMNVEV (reference sequence). There are 16 residues in the CDR3. Trimming left V 0 bases short and J 4 bases short, with 15 bases between. The CDR3 sequence: CASSLSHRGAFYGYTF. CDR3 nucleotide sequence: TGTGCCAGCAGTTTATCGCATCGGGGGGCCTTCTATGGCTACACCTTC.

J is TRBJ2-2 and V is TRBV5-1; TRBD2 is a possible D gene (5 bases). The CDR3 loop spans 15 amino acids. Germline V gives CDR1 SGHRS, CDR2 YFSETQ. V gave up 2 bases and J gave up 0 bases, with 8 bases separating them. The CDR3 region is CASSFRGTNTGELFF. The CDR3, as DNA: TGCGCCAGCAGCTTCCGGGGAACGAACACCGGGGAGCTGTTTTTT.

This chain uses TRBV5-1 with TRBJ1-4, with 7 bases fitting TRBD1. V dropped 0 bases and J dropped 7; count of bases not matched to a gene: 18. The CDR3 is 19 amino acids. Germline CDR1 and CDR2: SGHRS and YFSETQ. CDR3 residues: CASSLVPKEKGGLGEKLFF. The CDR3 DNA is TGCGCCAGCAGCTTGGTACCTAAGGAGAAAGGGGGCCTGGGTGAAAAACTGTTTTTT.

This chain connects TRBV7-2 to TRBJ2-3; D is unclear. CDR1 SGHTA and CDR2 FQGNSA come from the germline V gene. The ends were cut back, 4 bases at V and 7 bases at J, with 6 bases in the middle. This CDR3 has 11 residues. This CDR3 is CASSSIYTQYF. DNA of the CDR3: TGTGCCAGCAGCTCCATTTATACGCAGTATTTT. Combining the CDR3 with reference TRBV7-2 and TRBJ2-3 gives the whole variable domain GAGVSQSPSNKVTEKGKDVELRCDPISGHTALYWYRQSLGQGLEFLIYFQGNSAPDKSGLPSDRFSAERTGGSVSTLTIQRTQQEDSAVYLCASSSIYTQYFGPGTRLTVL.

The chain joins TRBV30 to TRBJ2-5, with a weak D call TRBD1 (5 bases). This CDR3 has 12 amino acids. The germline gives CDR1 GTSNPN, CDR2 SVGIG (reference sequence). The germline V and J ends were trimmed by 3 bases and 1 base, with 6 bases remaining between them. In nucleotides, the CDR3 is TGTGCCTGGAGAAGGGGCCAAGAGACCCAGTACTTC. Translating it yields CAWRRGQETQYF.

This chain links TRBV9 with TRBJ2-1; TRBD2 aligns across 7 bases. Losses at the gene ends were 0 bases for V and 8 bases for J; bases not matched to a gene: 8. CDR1 and CDR2 (germline): SGDLS, YYNGEE. This CDR3 is 15 amino acids long. This CDR3 is CASSVVWGGIDEQFF. CDR3 in DNA: TGTGCCAGCAGCGTAGTTTGGGGGGGTATCGATGAGCAGTTCTTC. Full variable domain (outside the CDR3, taken from reference TRBV9 and TRBJ2-1): DSGVTQTPKHLITATGQRVTLRCSPRSGDLSVYWYQQSLDQGLQFLIQYYNGEERAKGNILERFSAQQFPDLHSELNLSSLELGDSALYFCASSVVWGGIDEQFFGPGTRLTVL.

This rearrangement joins TRBV3-1 (or the pseudogene TRBV3-2) to TRBJ2-4, with D perhaps TRBD1 or TRBD2 (5 bases each). Trimming shortened V by 4 bases and J by 0 bases, and 16 bases separated the two germline ends. Looked up from germline, CDR1 is LGHDT and CDR2 is YNNKEL (reference sequence). This CDR3 region has 17 residues. CDR3 sequence: CASSLSGQGTAKNIQYF. The CDR3 DNA reads as TGTGCCAGCAGCCTTTCGGGGCAGGGTACAGCCAAAAACATTCAGTACTTC.

This chain joins TRBV6-4 and TRBJ2-3, with 9 positions matching TRBD2. Germline CDR1 reads MRHNA; CDR2 reads SNTAGT. This CDR3 has 14 residues. J gave up 9 bases and V 4 bases, and 8 bases lay outside the gene matches. CDR3 residues: CASSAEREVGTQYF. The CDR3 bases are TGTGCCAGCAGTGCTGAGCGGGAGGTTGGCACGCAGTATTTT.

The CDR3 DNA reads as TGTGCCAGCAGCCTACGACTATTGGGGAGGGCAGATACGCAGTATTTT. It specifies CASSLRLLGRADTQYF. V usage is TRBV9 and J usage is TRBJ2-3; 7 positions match TRBD2. V shed 4 bases and J 4 bases; nucleotides not matched to a gene: 12. Germline assignment: CDR1 SGDLS and CDR2 YYNGEE. The CDR3 runs 16 residues.

The chain is built from TRBV9 and TRBJ2-5, with a possible D match to TRBD2 (5 bases). V lost 0 bases and J 3 bases, leaving 9 bases between the germline ends. This CDR3 comprises 14 residues. Germline values: CDR1 SGDLS, CDR2 YYNGEE. The CDR3, as DNA: TGTGCCAGCAGCGTAGGTACCGGGGAAGAGACCCAGTACTTC. Encoded protein: CASSVGTGEETQYF.

This chain uses TRBV19 with TRBJ2-1, with D tentatively TRBD2 (6 bases). CDR1 is LNHDA, CDR2 SQIVND, per germline (reference sequence). Trimming removed 1 base from V and 5 bases from J, with 6 bases in between. The CDR3 runs to 13 residues. CDR3 amino acids: CASSIGGNNEQFF. The CDR3 DNA reads TGTGCCAGTAGTATAGGCGGGAACAATGAGCAGTTCTTC.

The rearrangement links TRBV24-1 to TRBJ1-2; TRBD1 matches 7 bases. CDR1 is KGHDR and CDR2 is SFDVKD in the germline V gene. The CDR3 has 14 amino acids. CDR3 in DNA: TGTGGCCAGGGGGGCCTAATTTCTAACTATGGCTACACCTTC. Encoded protein: CGQGGLISNYGYTF.

The rearrangement links TRBV27 to TRBJ1-5, with 10 bases lining up with TRBD1. This CDR3 has 14 amino acids. V gave up 3 bases and J gave up 5 bases; unmatched junction bases: 1. CDR1 is MNHEY and CDR2 is SMNVEV in the germline V gene (reference sequence). Here the CDR3 reads CASSLTGGYQPQHF. In DNA, the CDR3 is TGTGCCAGCAGTTTGACAGGGGGCTATCAGCCCCAGCATTTT.

V gene TRBV2 combines with J gene TRBJ1-4; the D is unclear. The V end lost 6 bases, the J end lost 8 bases, and 13 bases lay between the germline ends. Germline V CDR1 and CDR2: SNHLY, FYNNEI. CDR3 size: 13 residues. In DNA form, the CDR3 reads TGTGCCAGCAGGCCCACAATGGAGGAAAAACTGTTTTTT. Amino acids: CASRPTMEEKLFF.

In DNA form, the CDR3 reads TGTGCCAGCAGCTTAGGGTCCGACAGGTCCAATCAGCCCCAGCATTTT. Amino acids: CASSLGSDRSNQPQHF. The V call is TRBV7-6, the J call TRBJ1-5; D possibly corresponds to TRBD1 (6 bases). Germline V gene data show CDR1 as SGHVS and CDR2 as FNYEAQ. The germline V and J ends were trimmed by 1 base and 3 bases, with 13 bases remaining between them. This CDR3 is 16 amino acids long.

V is TRBV19 and J is TRBJ1-4; 7 nucleotides line up with TRBD1. Germline CDR1 LNHDA, CDR2 SQIVND (reference sequence). The CDR3 runs 15 residues. Unmatched junction bases numbered 11, after V lost 3 bases and J lost 10 bases. CDR3 DNA sequence: TGTGCCAGTAGTATTCCGACAGGGCTGGGGGTAAAACTGTTTTTT. Amino acids: CASSIPTGLGVKLFF.

The chain couples TRBV4-2 to TRBJ2-2; a possible D gene is TRBD2 (6 bases). Germline CDR1 is LGHNA and CDR2 is YNFKEQ. This CDR3 contains 17 residues. V was cut by 0 bases and J by 3 bases, with 14 bases left in between. In DNA form, the CDR3 reads TGTGCCAGCAGCCAAGAAGGGCAGGGAGGCGACACCGGGGAGCTGTTTTTT. This translates into CASSQEGQGGDTGELFF.

The V and J genes are TRBV18 and TRBJ1-1; D is possibly TRBD1 (5 bases). Trimming cost V 5 bases and J 2 bases, with 12 bases left between them. Germline V gene sequence: CDR1 KGHSH, CDR2 LQKENI. This CDR3 is 14 amino acids long. The CDR3 DNA follows: TGTGCCAGCTCAACCGGTCAGGGAAACACTGAAGCTTTCTTT. Translation: CASSTGQGNTEAFF.

The CDR3 protein is CASSPLSGGANYGYTF. The CDR3 region has the DNA TGCGCCAGCAGCCCGCTTTCGGGGGGGGCGAACTATGGCTACACCTTC. The chain uses TRBV5-1 and TRBJ1-2; weak D call: TRBD1 (6 bases). Germline V gene lookup returns CDR1 SGHRS and CDR2 YFSETQ. The CDR3 has 16 residues. Trimming stripped 4 bases from V and 2 bases from J, with 18 bases between.

The chain has TRBV2 and TRBJ2-5, with D perhaps matching TRBD1 (6 bases). CDR1 is SNHLY, CDR2 FYNNEI, per germline. The CDR3 is made up of 14 amino acids. V gave up 1 base and J gave up 2 bases, with 8 bases separating them. The CDR3 nucleotides are TGTGCCAGCAGTGAAGGGGGGCATCAAGAGACCCAGTACTTC. It codes for CASSEGGHQETQYF.